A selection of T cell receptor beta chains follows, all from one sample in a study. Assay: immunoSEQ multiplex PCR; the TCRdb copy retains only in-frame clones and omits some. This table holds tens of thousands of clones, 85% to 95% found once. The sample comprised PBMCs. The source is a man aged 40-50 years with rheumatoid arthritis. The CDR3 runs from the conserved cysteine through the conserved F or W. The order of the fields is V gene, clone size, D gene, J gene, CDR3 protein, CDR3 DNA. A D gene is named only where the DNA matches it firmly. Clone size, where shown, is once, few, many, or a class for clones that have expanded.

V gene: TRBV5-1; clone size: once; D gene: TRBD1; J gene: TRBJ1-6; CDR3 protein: CASSQTGSYYNSPLHF; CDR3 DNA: TGCGCCAGCAGCCAGACAGGGTCCTACTATAATTCACCCCTCCACTTT
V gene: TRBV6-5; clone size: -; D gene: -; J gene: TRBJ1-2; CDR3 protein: CASSIHLQANYGYTF; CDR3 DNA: TGTGCCAGCAGTATCCATTTACAGGCTAACTATGGCTACACCTTC
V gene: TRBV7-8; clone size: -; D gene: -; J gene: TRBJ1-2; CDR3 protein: CASSPIDSPRDYGYTF; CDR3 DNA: TGTGCCAGCAGCCCCATCGACAGCCCAAGGGACTATGGCTACACCTTC
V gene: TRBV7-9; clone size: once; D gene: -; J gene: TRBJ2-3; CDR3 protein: CASSLGTRRSDTQYF; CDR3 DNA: TGTGCCAGCAGCTTAGGTACCAGGCGGTCTGATACGCAGTATTTT
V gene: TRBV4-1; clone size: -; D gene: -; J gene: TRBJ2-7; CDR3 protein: CASSLSGGSPYEQYF; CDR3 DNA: TGCGCCAGCAGTCTCAGCGGAGGGAGCCCCTACGAGCAGTACTTC
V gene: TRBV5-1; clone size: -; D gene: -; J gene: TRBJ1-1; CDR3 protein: CASSGTGRNTEAFF; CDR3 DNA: TGCGCCAGCAGCGGCACCGGACGGAACACTGAAGCTTTCTTT
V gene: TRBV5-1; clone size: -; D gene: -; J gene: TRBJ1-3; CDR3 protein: CASSGQGSGNTIYF; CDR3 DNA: TGCGCCAGCAGCGGGCAGGGGTCCGGAAACACCATATATTTT
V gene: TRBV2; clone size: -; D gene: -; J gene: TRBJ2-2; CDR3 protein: CASRWGQGAGELFF; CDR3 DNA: TGTGCCAGCAGATGGGGACAAGGGGCCGGGGAGCTGTTTTTT
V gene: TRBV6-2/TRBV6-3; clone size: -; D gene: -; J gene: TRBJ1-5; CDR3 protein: CASSYNRGNQPQHF; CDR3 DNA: TGTGCCAGCAGTTACAACCGCGGGAATCAGCCCCAGCATTTT
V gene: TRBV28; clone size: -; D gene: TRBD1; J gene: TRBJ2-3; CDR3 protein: CASSPSGGADTQYF; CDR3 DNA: TGTGCCAGCAGCCCCTCAGGGGGCGCAGATACGCAGTATTTT
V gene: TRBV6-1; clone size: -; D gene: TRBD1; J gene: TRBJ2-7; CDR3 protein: CASSEAGTGVLYEQYF; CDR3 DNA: TGTGCCAGCAGTGAAGCGGGGACAGGGGTTTTATACGAGCAGTACTTC
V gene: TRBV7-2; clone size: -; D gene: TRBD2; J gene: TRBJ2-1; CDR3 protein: CASSLQAGGSSEQFF; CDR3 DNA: TGTGCCAGCAGCTTGCAAGCGGGGGGTAGCAGTGAGCAGTTCTTC
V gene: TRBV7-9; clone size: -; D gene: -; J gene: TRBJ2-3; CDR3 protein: CASSSIDRDADTQYF; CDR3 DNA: TGTGCCAGCAGCTCTATTGACAGAGACGCAGATACGCAGTATTTT
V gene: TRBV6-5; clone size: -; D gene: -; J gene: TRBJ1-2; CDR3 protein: CASSYSGTYGYTF; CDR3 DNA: TGTGCCAGCAGTTACTCGGGGACCTATGGCTACACCTTC
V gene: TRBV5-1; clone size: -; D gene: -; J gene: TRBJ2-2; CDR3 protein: CASSLEAPRGTGELFF; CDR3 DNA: TGCGCCAGCAGCTTGGAAGCCCCACGGGGCACCGGGGAGCTGTTTTTT
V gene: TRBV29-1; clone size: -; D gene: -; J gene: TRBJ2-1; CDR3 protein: CSVRAAYNEQFF; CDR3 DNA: TGCAGCGTTAGGGCAGCGTACAATGAGCAGTTCTTC
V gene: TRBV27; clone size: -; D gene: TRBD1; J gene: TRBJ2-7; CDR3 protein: CASRGDSALSYEQYF; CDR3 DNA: TGTGCCAGCAGGGGGGACAGTGCCCTTTCCTACGAGCAGTACTTC
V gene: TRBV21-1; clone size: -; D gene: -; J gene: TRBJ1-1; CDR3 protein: CASSGTANIEAFF; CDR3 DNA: TGTGCCAGCAGTGGGACAGCGAACATTGAAGCTTTCTTT
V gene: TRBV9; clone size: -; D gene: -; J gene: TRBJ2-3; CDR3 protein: CASSLEGRDTQYF; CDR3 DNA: TGTGCCAGCAGCCTCGAGGGGAGGGATACGCAGTATTTT
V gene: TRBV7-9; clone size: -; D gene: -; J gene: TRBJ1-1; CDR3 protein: CASSKGNTEAFF; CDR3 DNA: TGTGCCAGCAGCAAGGGCAACACTGAAGCTTTCTTT
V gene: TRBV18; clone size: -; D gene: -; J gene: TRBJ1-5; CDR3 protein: CASLGSRNQPQHF; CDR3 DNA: TGTGCCAGCTTAGGGTCAAGAAATCAGCCCCAGCATTTT
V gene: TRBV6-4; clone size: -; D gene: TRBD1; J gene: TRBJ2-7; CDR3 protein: CASDHDRVPSYEQYF; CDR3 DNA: TGTGCCAGCGATCACGACAGGGTCCCTTCCTACGAGCAGTACTTC
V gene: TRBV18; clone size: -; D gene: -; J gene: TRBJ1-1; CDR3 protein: CASSPVQGEDTEAFF; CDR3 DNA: TGTGCCAGCTCACCAGTGCAAGGGGAGGACACTGAAGCTTTCTTT
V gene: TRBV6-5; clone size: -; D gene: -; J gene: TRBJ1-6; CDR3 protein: CASRWIQVNSPLHF; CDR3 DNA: TGTGCCAGCAGGTGGATACAGGTTAATTCACCCCTCCACTTT
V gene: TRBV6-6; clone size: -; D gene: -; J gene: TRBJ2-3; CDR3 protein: CASSRGLSVITDTQYF; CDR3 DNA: TGTGCCAGCAGTCGAGGACTATCGGTTATCACAGATACGCAGTATTTT
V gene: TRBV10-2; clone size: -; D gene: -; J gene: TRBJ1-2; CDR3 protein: CASSELRADGYTF; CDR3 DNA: TGCGCCAGCAGTGAGTTGAGGGCTGATGGCTACACCTTC
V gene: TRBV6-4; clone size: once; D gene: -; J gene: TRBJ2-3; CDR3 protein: CASSAERSTDTQYF; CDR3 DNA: TGTGCCAGCAGTGCGGAGCGGAGCACAGATACGCAGTATTTT
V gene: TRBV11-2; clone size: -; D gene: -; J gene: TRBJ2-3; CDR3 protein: CASSLAGAYTDTQYF; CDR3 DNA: TGTGCCAGCAGCTTGGCGGGGGCCTACACAGATACGCAGTATTTT
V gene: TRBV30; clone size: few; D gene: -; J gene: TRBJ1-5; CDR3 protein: CAWGLASGNQPQHF; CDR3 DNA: TGTGCCTGGGGACTCGCTAGCGGCAATCAGCCCCAGCATTTT